This T cell receptor beta chain is drawn from a study of memory B cells and T cells in multiple sclerosis. After stimulus-free culture, autoproliferating CFSE-dim and non-proliferating CFSE-high T cells were sequenced separately. Pooled replicate wells came from about 5x10^7 CFSE-labeled PBMCs cultured about seven days without stimulus. V lost 3 bases and J lost 2; bases outside the gene matches: 6. CDR3 length equals 16 residues. Per germline, CDR1 KGHSH and CDR2 LQKENI. The table lists this clone with a count of one. Antigen specificity is unknown. Libraries were prepared by immunoSEQ multiplex PCR; TCRdb keeps only in-frame clonotypes and omits some of them. The sample lists 25,000 to 35,000 clones, 86% occurring once.

This TCR came from a human donor with multiple sclerosis. Specimen: PBMCs from blood kept in culture. The chain has TRBV18 and TRBJ1-2, with 10 bases aligning to TRBD1. The CDR3 is CASSPLDRGTNYGYTF. The CDR3 bases are TGTGCCAGCTCACCCCTGGACAGGGGGACGAACTATGGCTACACCTTC.